The 32 T cell receptor beta chains below all came from one sample that was sequenced in a study of response to subunit inactivated influenza vaccine. TCRdb reanalysed the RT-PCR reads using MiXCR and keeps one entry per CDR3 protein. The sample has about 780,000 distinct CDR3 sequences, approximately 17% seen once. The source material was PBMCs from blood, sampled around 5 days after vaccination. The receptors here all came from a man aged 45-65 years who received an inactivated influenza vaccine.

The chain combines TRBV28 with TRBJ2-3; either TRBD1 or TRBD2 may supply D (5 bases each). This CDR3 comprises 15 residues. Per the germline V gene, CDR1 is MDHEN and CDR2 is SYDVKM. V lost 5 bases and J lost 2, with 14 bases in between. CDR3: CASSRPRGVTDTQYF. DNA for the CDR3: TGTGCCAGCAGTCGTCCACGAGGGGTCACAGATACGCAGTATTTT. Based on the CDR3 plus reference TRBV28 and TRBJ2-3, the full variable domain is DVKVTQSSRYLVKRTGEKVFLECVQDMDHENMFWYRQDPGLGLRLIYFSYDVKMKEKGDIPEGYSVSREKKERFSLILESASTNQTSMYLCASSRPRGVTDTQYFGPGTRLTVL.

This clonotype was observed at least ten times. This chain connects TRBV12-3 or TRBV12-4 to TRBJ1-4; TRBD1 matches at 8 bases. V shed 5 bases, J shed 8 bases, and the junction held 10 bases outside the gene matches. This CDR3 spans 15 amino acids. Here the CDR3 reads CASSPNRGIGEKLFF. Written as DNA, the CDR3 is TGTGCCAGCAGTCCCAACAGGGGGATAGGGGAAAAACTGTTTTTT.

This clonotype was counted between two and nine times. The chain combines TRBV12-3 or TRBV12-4 with TRBJ1-2; tentatively, D is TRBD1 (6 bases). CDR3 length equals 14 residues. The V end was cut by 0 bases, the J end by 6 bases, with 11 bases between. CDR3 sequence: CASSLAGGSDGYTF. In DNA form, the CDR3 reads TGTGCCAGCAGTTTAGCGGGGGGCAGCGATGGCTACACCTTC.

This clonotype appeared a few times. The chain links TRBV7-9 to TRBJ2-7; D might be TRBD1 (6 bases). Between the trimmed V and J ends, which lost 5 bases and 2 bases, there was a span of 10 bases. Germline CDR1 SEHNR, CDR2 FQNEAQ (reference sequence). CDR3 length: 13 amino acids. This chain's CDR3 is CASSGTGPYEQYF. Written as DNA, the CDR3 is TGTGCCAGCAGCGGAACAGGGCCCTACGAGCAGTACTTC.

The chain joins TRBV7-2 to TRBJ2-7; 7 bases are shared with TRBD2. Germline CDR1 and CDR2: SGHTA and FQGNSA. The CDR3 covers 14 residues. V lost 5 bases and J lost 6; bases outside the gene matches: 10. The CDR3 loop reads CASSTYGGFSEQYF. The CDR3 DNA follows: TGTGCCAGCAGCACCTACGGGGGGTTCTCCGAGCAGTACTTC. Supplemented by reference TRBV7-2 and TRBJ2-7, the full variable domain reads GAGVSQSPSNKVTEKGKDVELRCDPISGHTALYWYRQSLGQGLEFLIYFQGNSAPDKSGLPSDRFSAERTGGSVSTLTIQRTQQEDSAVYLCASSTYGGFSEQYFGPGTRLTVT.

This clonotype was counted between two and nine times. The gene calls are TRBV20-1 and TRBJ2-5, with D hard to call. V shed 5 bases and J shed 0 bases, with 10 bases lying between them. Germline-derived CDR1 and CDR2 are DFQATT and SNEGSKA (reference sequence). This CDR3 comprises 13 residues. The CDR3 bases are TGCAGTGCTGTGGCTGAGAACCAAGAGACCCAGTACTTC. Its protein product is CSAVAENQETQYF.

This clonotype was detected only a few times. The V and J genes are TRBV29-1 and TRBJ2-2, with TRBD2 matching 10 bases. Trimming at V came to 5 bases and at J to 4 bases, leaving 4 bases not matched to a gene. CDR1 and CDR2 (germline): SQVTM, ANQGSEA. This CDR3 region has 14 residues. CDR3 amino acids: CSVRAGGATGELFF. DNA for the CDR3: TGCAGCGTTCGAGCGGGAGGGGCCACCGGGGAGCTGTTTTTT.

This clonotype has more than one count but fewer than ten. The CDR3 is CASSLPGRGNSPLHF. In nucleotides, the CDR3 is TGTGCCAGCAGCCTCCCCGGGAGAGGTAATTCACCCCTCCACTTT. The chain employs TRBV6-1 and TRBJ1-6; D call uncertain. This CDR3 spans 15 amino acids. Germline V gene lookup returns CDR1 MNHNS and CDR2 SASEGT. With 6 bases removed from V and 6 bases from J, the gap between germline ends came to 15 bases.

This clonotype was counted between two and nine times. This chain connects TRBV20-1 to TRBJ2-2, with 8 bases identical to TRBD2. Germline V CDR1 and CDR2: DFQATT, SNEGSKA (reference sequence). The CDR3 is 13 residues long. After removal of 4 bases from V and 3 bases from J, the junction contained 1 base not matched to a gene. CDR3 bases: TGCAGTGCTATTAGCGGGGACACCGGGGAGCTGTTTTTT. Residues: CSAISGDTGELFF.

The chain couples TRBV12-3 or TRBV12-4 to TRBJ2-1; D might be TRBD2 (6 bases). The V gene lost 2 bases and the J gene lost 6 bases, with 14 bases spanning the gap. This CDR3 spans 15 amino acids. CDR3 amino acids: CASSLPRDFINEQFF. The CDR3 nucleotides read TGTGCCAGCAGTTTACCCCGGGACTTCATCAATGAGCAGTTCTTC.

Many counts were recorded for this clonotype. The V and J genes are TRBV4-2 and TRBJ1-5; D is ambiguous. The CDR3 has 17 amino acids. CDR1 is LGHNA, CDR2 YNFKEQ, per germline. V was clipped by 1 base and J by 4 bases, with 17 bases between them. The CDR3 DNA reads as TGTGCCAGCAGCCAAGCCCAACAAGGGTTTCCAAATCAGCCCCAGCATTTT. Residues: CASSQAQQGFPNQPQHF.

The V and J genes are TRBV9 and TRBJ2-7; no reliable D call. The CDR3 is 15 amino acids. V lost 1 base and J lost 6, with 17 bases in between. The germline V gene encodes CDR1 SGDLS and CDR2 YYNGEE. The CDR3 loop reads CASSVSDARISEQYF. CDR3 nucleotides: TGTGCCAGCAGCGTATCGGACGCGCGTATCTCCGAGCAGTACTTC.

V gene TRBV20-1 combines with J gene TRBJ2-3, with 7 bases fitting TRBD2. Germline V gives CDR1 DFQATT, CDR2 SNEGSKA (reference sequence). This CDR3 is 16 amino acids long. Trimming took 0 bases from V and 1 from J; bases not matched to a gene: 7. The CDR3 DNA is TGCAGTGCTAGAGAAGGGACTACCTGGGGCACAGATACGCAGTATTTT. Translated, it gives CSAREGTTWGTDTQYF.

This rearrangement joins TRBV20-1 to TRBJ2-7; 12 bases match TRBD2. The CDR3 loop spans 18 amino acids. With 1 base clipped from V and 2 bases from J, the junction kept 12 bases outside the gene matches. Germline values: CDR1 DFQATT, CDR2 SNEGSKA (reference sequence). This chain's CDR3 is CSARVVTSGRVSAYEQYF. For the CDR3, the DNA is TGCAGTGCTAGAGTCGTGACTAGCGGGAGAGTTAGCGCCTACGAGCAGTACTTC.

This chain's CDR3 is CSAGRRGGVFDGANVLTF. The CDR3 bases are TGCAGTGCTGGGAGGCGCGGGGGCGTCTTCGATGGGGCCAACGTCCTGACTTTC. V gene TRBV20-1 combines with J gene TRBJ2-6, with a tentative D call TRBD2 (7 bases). V lost 5 bases and J lost 3, with 23 bases in between. This CDR3 is 18 amino acids long. The germline gives CDR1 DFQATT, CDR2 SNEGSKA (reference sequence).

This clonotype showed up many times. The chain uses TRBV6-2 or TRBV6-3 and TRBJ2-3; tentatively, D is TRBD1 (6 bases). The germline CDR1 and CDR2 sequences are MNHEY and SVGEGT. CDR3 size: 13 residues. Trimming removed 5 bases at V and 5 bases at J, with 11 bases between. Here the CDR3 DNA reads TGTGCCAGCAGTACAGGGTCAGGAGATACGCAGTATTTT. Protein: CASSTGSGDTQYF.

In this sample, this clonotype turned up a few times. The CDR3, as DNA: TGTGCCACCAGTGATACTCGGATGGAGACCCAGTACTTC. Residues: CATSDTRMETQYF. This chain links TRBV24-1 with TRBJ2-5; the D is unclear. The ends were cut back, 3 bases at V and 5 bases at J, with 9 bases in the middle. This CDR3 comprises 13 residues. Germline CDR1 and CDR2: KGHDR and SFDVKD.

CDR3 loop: CASSTDREEYNEQFF. The CDR3, as DNA: TGTGCCAGCAGCACTGACAGGGAAGAATACAATGAGCAGTTCTTC. The chain combines TRBV6-1 with TRBJ2-1, with TRBD1 matching over 7 bases. CDR1 and CDR2 from the germline V gene are MNHNS and SASEGT. The V gene end was trimmed by 6 bases and the J gene end by 4 bases; junction bases not matched to a gene: 9. This CDR3 is built from 15 residues.

This sequence joins TRBV5-8 and TRBJ2-1, with 12 bases lining up with TRBD2. Per the germline V gene, CDR1 is SGHTS and CDR2 is YDEGEE. V lost 1 base and J lost 7; bases outside the gene matches: 3. CDR3 length: 15 residues. The CDR3 DNA follows: TGTGCCAGCAGCTTGCTAGCGGGAGGGGCTAATGAGCAGTTCTTC. Amino acids: CASSLLAGGANEQFF.

Ten or more counts support this clonotype. This CDR3 reads CASSEAVRQLWQGNEQFF. The CDR3 region has the DNA TGTGCCAGCAGCGAGGCCGTACGACAGCTCTGGCAGGGGAATGAGCAGTTCTTC. V is TRBV11-1 and J is TRBJ2-1, with D perhaps TRBD1 (6 bases). The germline V and J ends were trimmed by 5 bases and 7 bases, with 27 bases remaining between them. CDR3 size: 18 residues. Germline V gene sequence: CDR1 SGHAT, CDR2 FQDESV (reference sequence). Variable domain in full (rest from reference TRBV11-1 and TRBJ2-1): EAEVAQSPRYKITEKSQAVAFWCDPISGHATLYWYRQILGQGPELLVQFQDESVVDDSQLPKDRFSAERLKGVDSTLKIQPAELGDSAMYLCASSEAVRQLWQGNEQFFGPGTRLTVL.

This clonotype was counted only a few times. The chain uses TRBV6-1 and TRBJ2-3, with 7 bases identical to TRBD2. This CDR3 contains 15 residues. Germline lookup yields CDR1 MNHNS and CDR2 SASEGT. The V gene end was trimmed by 6 bases and the J gene end by 1 base; junction bases not matched to a gene: 7. The CDR3 spells CASRASGSRTDTQYF. The CDR3 bases are TGTGCCAGCAGGGCTAGCGGTTCCCGCACAGATACGCAGTATTTT.

There are many counts of this clonotype. The V gene is TRBV5-1, the J gene TRBJ1-2; no definite D call. The CDR3 extends over 12 amino acids. CDR1 is SGHRS, CDR2 YFSETQ, per germline. Trimming stripped 4 bases from V and 2 bases from J, with 6 bases between. The CDR3 loop is CASSQGNYGYTF. The CDR3 DNA follows: TGCGCCAGCAGCCAAGGGAACTATGGCTACACCTTC.

The CDR3 bases are TGTGCCAGCAGCCAAGATCCAGGGCTCGGGGCCAACGTCCTGACTTTC. Protein sequence: CASSQDPGLGANVLTF. The chain uses TRBV4-2 and TRBJ2-6; the D gene is possibly TRBD1 (5 bases). Germline loops: CDR1 LGHNA, CDR2 YNFKEQ. There are 16 residues in the CDR3. V dropped 0 bases and J dropped 4 bases, with 10 bases sitting between them.

This chain connects TRBV7-9 to TRBJ2-1, with 7 bases that match TRBD2. V lost 2 bases to trimming and J lost 5 bases; unmatched junction nucleotides: 12. Germline V gives CDR1 SEHNR, CDR2 FQNEAQ (reference sequence). The CDR3 consists of 17 residues. The CDR3 DNA is TGTGCCAGCAGCTTAAGGGGACTACTCTCCCCACACAATGAGCAGTTCTTC. Protein sequence: CASSLRGLLSPHNEQFF.

This clonotype has just a few counts. This chain uses TRBV12-3 or TRBV12-4 with TRBJ1-5, with TRBD1 identical over 8 bases. This CDR3 has 15 residues. V gave up 4 bases and J gave up 4 bases; unmatched junction bases: 6. Here the CDR3 reads CASSSGQGPNQPQHF. DNA for the CDR3: TGTGCCAGCAGTTCAGGACAGGGCCCGAATCAGCCCCAGCATTTT.

Only a few counts were recorded for this clonotype. The rearrangement joins TRBV9 to TRBJ2-5, with D tentatively TRBD1 or TRBD2 (6 bases each). The CDR3 covers 15 residues. V was cut by 0 bases and J by 5 bases, with 14 bases left in between. From germline, CDR1 is SGDLS and CDR2 YYNGEE. The chain's CDR3 is CASSVESGGRETQYF. CDR3 bases: TGTGCCAGCAGCGTAGAATCCGGGGGCAGGGAGACCCAGTACTTC.

This clonotype was seen ten or more times. This rearrangement joins TRBV20-1 to TRBJ2-5; unclear D gene. V gave up 3 bases and J gave up 5 bases, with 19 bases separating them. From germline, CDR1 is DFQATT and CDR2 SNEGSKA (reference sequence). CDR3 length: 15 amino acids. In DNA, the CDR3 is TGCAGTGCTAGTAGTGGCTGGGCCTTCGAGGAGACCCAGTACTTC. Protein product: CSASSGWAFEETQYF.

This clonotype has a handful of counts. The chain joins TRBV4-1 to TRBJ2-7; the D is unclear. CDR1 and CDR2 (germline): MGHRA, YSYEKL. V dropped 0 bases and J dropped 5 bases, with 14 bases sitting between them. The length of the CDR3 is 15 residues. The CDR3 here is CASSQDKTRGNEQYF. In DNA, the CDR3 is TGCGCCAGCAGCCAAGATAAGACTCGAGGCAACGAGCAGTACTTC.

The chain carries TRBV28 and TRBJ2-7, with D hard to call. Trimming left V 5 bases short and J 3 bases short, with 17 bases between. Germline V gives CDR1 MDHEN, CDR2 SYDVKM. CDR3 length equals 15 residues. CDR3 in amino acids: CASSLESRAIYEQYF. The CDR3, as DNA: TGTGCCAGCAGTCTCGAGTCCCGGGCCATCTACGAGCAGTACTTC.

This clonotype was counted ten times or more. J is TRBJ1-4 and V is TRBV5-1; 10 positions agree with TRBD1. Germline trimming cut 4 bases from V and 6 bases from J; bases unmatched to any gene: 9. This CDR3 region has 16 residues. Germline CDR1 and CDR2: SGHRS and YFSETQ. CDR3 sequence reads: CASSPRSGTGDEKLFF. Here the CDR3 DNA reads TGCGCCAGCAGCCCGCGATCCGGGACAGGGGATGAAAAACTGTTTTTT.

V and J are TRBV6-5 and TRBJ2-1, with TRBD2 matching 7 bases. The CDR3 is 15 residues long. Trimming removed 1 base from V and 1 base from J; junction bases left unmatched: 1. Germline V gives CDR1 MNHEY, CDR2 SVGAGI. CDR3 loop: CASSYYGRSYNEQFF. CDR3 bases: TGTGCCAGCAGTTACTACGGGAGGTCCTACAATGAGCAGTTCTTC.

J is TRBJ2-1 and V is TRBV5-1; 7 bases match TRBD1. The trim removed 4 bases at V and 4 bases at J, leaving 5 bases unmatched. Germline CDR1 and CDR2: SGHRS and YFSETQ. The CDR3 covers 14 residues. For the CDR3, the DNA is TGCGCCAGCAGCGACGGGACAGTGTACAATGAGCAGTTCTTC. Encoded protein: CASSDGTVYNEQFF.